A single sample gave rise to the 29 T cell receptor beta chains below, sequenced in a study of blood T cell repertoires in COVID-19. Profiled with immunoSEQ multiplex PCR; TCRdb holds only in-frame clones, not every one. The sample shows some 60,000 clones, 85% to 90% of them seen only once. The sequencing sample was made of peripheral blood. The receptor source for this set is a man between 65 and 79 years old with acute or convalescent COVID-19.

The J gene is TRBJ1-4, the V gene TRBV27; a weak D match, TRBD1 (6 bases). The CDR3 sequence is 14 residues long. Looked up from germline, CDR1 is MNHEY and CDR2 is SMNVEV (reference sequence). V lost 5 bases to trimming and J lost 8 bases, with 15 bases between them. Here the CDR3 DNA reads TGTGCCAGCAGTCGCGGGGGCCAATCCGAAAAACTGTTTTTT. Translated: CASSRGGQSEKLFF.

The chain couples TRBV2 to TRBJ1-3, with D perhaps matching TRBD1 (5 bases). Trimming took 6 bases from V and 2 from J, leaving 11 bases between them. Looked up from germline, CDR1 is SNHLY and CDR2 is FYNNEI. The CDR3 totals 14 residues. The CDR3 nucleotides read TGTGCCAGCAGGGGGCAGACCCCTGGAAACACCATATATTTT. It yields the protein CASRGQTPGNTIYF.

This chain links TRBV30 with TRBJ1-4; TRBD1 agrees at 7 bases. The germline V gene has CDR1 GTSNPN and CDR2 SVGIG (reference sequence). The CDR3 is 13 residues long. V was pared by 3 bases and J by 7 bases, with 5 bases of the junction left unmatched. The CDR3 loop is CAWSWQGVEKLFF. DNA for the CDR3: TGTGCCTGGAGCTGGCAGGGGGTTGAAAAACTGTTTTTT.

J is TRBJ1-2 and V is TRBV19; 9 bases are a match to TRBD1. There are 15 residues in the CDR3. V was pared by 5 bases and J by 2 bases, with 6 bases of the junction left unmatched. Germline V gene data show CDR1 as LNHDA and CDR2 as SQIVND (reference sequence). CDR3 in amino acids: CASSSGTGSNYGYTF. The CDR3 nucleotides read TGTGCCAGTAGTTCAGGGACAGGGTCGAACTATGGCTACACCTTC.

The chain carries TRBV29-1 and TRBJ2-7, with D perhaps TRBD1 (6 bases). The germline gives CDR1 SQVTM, CDR2 ANQGSEA. Deletions cut 7 bases from V and 3 bases from J, with 16 bases between. The CDR3 has 13 amino acids. CDR3 amino acids: CSAGDRRSYEQYF. The DNA for the CDR3 is TGCAGCGCCGGAGACAGGAGAAGCTACGAGCAGTACTTC.

The chain has TRBV3-1 (or the pseudogene TRBV3-2) and TRBJ2-3; possible D gene TRBD2, 5 bases. The CDR3 length is 14 residues. CDR1 and CDR2 from the germline V gene are LGHDT and YNNKEL (reference sequence). V shed 4 bases and J shed 3 bases, with 11 bases lying between them. DNA of the CDR3: TGTGCCAGCAGCCCCGGACTGGTGACAGATACGCAGTATTTT. Amino acid sequence: CASSPGLVTDTQYF.

V and J are TRBV27 and TRBJ2-1; D ambiguous. In germline, CDR1 is MNHEY, CDR2 SMNVEV (reference sequence). The V and J ends lost 0 bases and 8 bases respectively, with 14 bases between them. This CDR3 is built from 15 residues. CDR3 in DNA: TGTGCCAGCAGTTTATCTAGACCTCGTCGGGATGAGCAGTTCTTC. Translation: CASSLSRPRRDEQFF.

J is TRBJ2-5 and V is TRBV5-4; the D gene is possibly TRBD2 (6 bases). CDR1 and CDR2 from the germline V gene are SGHNT and YYREEE (reference sequence). The CDR3 runs to 16 residues. Trimming shortened V by 5 bases and J by 2 bases, and 19 bases separated the two germline ends. CDR3 amino acids: CASRWGGPGVQETQYF. The CDR3, as DNA: TGTGCCAGCAGGTGGGGCGGGCCGGGGGTACAAGAGACCCAGTACTTC. Supplemented by reference TRBV5-4 and TRBJ2-5, the full variable domain reads ETGVTQSPTHLIKTRGQQVTLRCSSQSGHNTVSWYQQALGQGPQFIFQYYREEENGRGNFPPRFSGLQFPNYSSELNVNALELDDSALYLCASRWGGPGVQETQYFGPGTRLLVL.

This chain uses TRBV6-5 with TRBJ2-7; D remains unclear. The CDR3 spans 14 residues. V lost 0 bases to trimming and J lost 0 bases, with 6 bases between them. CDR1 MNHEY and CDR2 SVGAGI come from the germline V gene. The CDR3 is CASSYSYSSYEQYF. CDR3 DNA sequence: TGTGCCAGCAGTTACTCGTACTCCTCCTACGAGCAGTACTTC.

The V and J genes are TRBV6-5 and TRBJ1-1, with a weak D call TRBD1 (5 bases). The length of the CDR3 is 14 residues. Germline V lookup: CDR1 MNHEY, CDR2 SVGAGI. V shed 5 bases and J shed 2 bases, with 12 bases lying between them. CDR3 residues: CASSRPDSNTEAFF. CDR3 bases: TGTGCCAGCAGTCGTCCCGACAGTAACACTGAAGCTTTCTTT.

The chain is built from TRBV11-2 and TRBJ2-7; no clear D gene. Germline CDR1 reads SGHAT; CDR2 reads FQNNGV. The length of the CDR3 is 12 residues. V lost 3 bases, J lost 3 bases, and 6 bases lay in between. CDR3 DNA sequence: TGTGCCAGCAGCTTCCCCGGCTACGAGCAGTACTTC. Translated, it gives CASSFPGYEQYF.

This sequence joins TRBV6-5 and TRBJ2-1, with D possibly TRBD1 on 5 matching bases. Germline lookup yields CDR1 MNHEY and CDR2 SVGAGI. The CDR3 spans 13 residues. Between the trimmed V and J ends, which lost 2 bases and 4 bases, there was a span of 6 bases. The CDR3 sequence: CASSYRGYNEQFF. CDR3 DNA: TGTGCCAGCAGTTACAGGGGTTACAATGAGCAGTTCTTC.

The J gene is TRBJ2-7, the V gene TRBV21-1; TRBD2 is the table's D call, not checked against the DNA. TRBV21-1 is a recognized pseudogene. The CDR3 contains 15 residues. The chain's CDR3 is CASSTIEATFPEQYF. In DNA form, the CDR3 reads TGTGCCAGCAGTACTATAGAGGCTACCTTCCCCGAGCAGTACTTC.

The chain carries TRBV12-3 or TRBV12-4 and TRBJ1-5, with D uncertain. The CDR3 is 13 residues long. The V end lost 6 bases, the J end lost 0 bases, and 6 bases lay between the germline ends. CDR3: CASSTYSNQPQHF. The CDR3 DNA reads as TGTGCCAGCAGCACCTATAGCAATCAGCCCCAGCATTTT.

This chain links TRBV9 with TRBJ2-5; tentatively, D is TRBD2 (5 bases). The CDR3 is made up of 13 amino acids. CDR1 and CDR2 (germline): SGDLS, YYNGEE. V was shortened by 4 bases and J by 5 bases, with 12 bases between the two germline ends. CDR3 bases: TGTGCCAGCAGCCCGGGTAGGGAGGAGACCCAGTACTTC. Translating it yields CASSPGREETQYF.

V usage is TRBV5-1 and J usage is TRBJ1-4, with D possibly matching TRBD1 (5 bases). The CDR3 extends over 15 amino acids. V lost 0 bases, J lost 7 bases, and 13 bases lay in between. The germline V gene has CDR1 SGHRS and CDR2 YFSETQ. The CDR3 coding sequence is TGCGCCAGCAGCTTGGTAGGCAGGGAGGGTGAAAAACTGTTTTTT. Protein: CASSLVGREGEKLFF.

This chain uses TRBV4-1 with TRBJ2-2; no clear D. CDR3 length: 14 amino acids. Per the germline V gene, CDR1 is MGHRA and CDR2 is YSYEKL. Trimming took off 2 bases at V and 4 bases at J, with 8 bases between the two ends. CDR3 sequence reads: CASSQPLSTGELFF. The CDR3 coding sequence is TGCGCCAGCAGCCAACCCCTTAGCACCGGGGAGCTGTTTTTT.

The V gene is TRBV1, the J gene TRBJ2-2; TRBD2 reflects the table's D call only, with no check against the DNA. TRBV1 is noted as a pseudogene. This CDR3 has 19 residues. CDR3 nucleotides: TGCACCAGCAGCCGTCAGGGACTAGCGGGAGGACCGAACACCGGGGAGCTGTTTTTT. It translates to CTSSRQGLAGGPNTGELFF.

V usage is TRBV28 and J usage is TRBJ1-2; perhaps TRBD1 as D (6 bases). Trimming stripped 8 bases from V and 8 bases from J, with 18 bases between. The germline V gene encodes CDR1 MDHEN and CDR2 SYDVKM. CDR3 size: 13 residues. The CDR3 loop is CASGLQGRGGYTF. The CDR3 region has the DNA TGTGCCAGCGGGCTTCAGGGGCGCGGGGGCTACACCTTC.

The chain is built from TRBV12-5 and TRBJ1-5; D remains unclear. CDR3 length equals 15 residues. In germline, CDR1 is LGHNT, CDR2 FRNRAP. V lost 6 bases and J lost 2, with 14 bases in between. The CDR3 loop reads CASGHRRRCNQPQHF. Written as DNA, the CDR3 is TGTGCTAGTGGCCACCGGCGGCGGTGCAATCAGCCCCAGCATTTT.

The chain has TRBV5-5 and TRBJ2-1; 9 bases fit TRBD2. V was clipped by 4 bases and J by 5 bases; unmatched bases: 7. From germline, CDR1 is SGHKS and CDR2 YYEKEE (reference sequence). This CDR3 is built from 15 residues. The CDR3, as DNA: TGTGCCAGCAGCCGAAGACTAGCGGAAAACAATGAGCAGTTCTTC. This codes for CASSRRLAENNEQFF.

This chain joins TRBV5-1 and TRBJ1-1; tentative D call: TRBD1 (5 bases). Looked up from germline, CDR1 is SGHRS and CDR2 is YFSETQ. This CDR3 has 13 residues. V was cut by 8 bases and J by 0 bases, with 11 bases left in between. The CDR3 here is CASARQMNTEAFF. Written as DNA, the CDR3 is TGCGCCAGTGCTAGACAGATGAACACTGAAGCTTTCTTT.

The V call is TRBV3-1 (or the pseudogene TRBV3-2), the J call TRBJ1-2; D is unresolved. In germline, CDR1 is LGHDT, CDR2 YNNKEL (reference sequence). The CDR3 is made up of 13 amino acids. With 1 base removed from V and 8 bases from J, the gap between germline ends came to 11 bases. CDR3 in DNA: TGTGCCAGCAGCCAAGTTCGGCTGCGGGGCTACACCTTC. Translating gives CASSQVRLRGYTF.

In this sample, this clone turned up once. V and J are TRBV7-9 and TRBJ1-1; 9 bases agree with TRBD1. The CDR3 consists of 13 residues. CDR1 SEHNR and CDR2 FQNEAQ come from the germline V gene (reference sequence). V lost 4 bases and J lost 5; bases outside the gene matches: 2. In DNA, the CDR3 is TGTGCCAGCAGCTCGGGACAGGGTACTGAAGCTTTCTTT. This encodes CASSSGQGTEAFF.

V and J are TRBV7-3 and TRBJ2-5; TRBD1 matches at 8 bases. The J segment lost 4 bases and the V segment lost 5 bases, leaving 9 bases of the junction unmatched. There are 15 residues in the CDR3. Germline V CDR1 and CDR2: SGHTA, FQGTGA. The CDR3 loop is CASSLRIGTGETQYF. CDR3 sequence (DNA): TGTGCCAGCAGCCTACGAATCGGGACAGGAGAGACCCAGTACTTC. Combining the CDR3 with reference TRBV7-3 and TRBJ2-5 gives the whole variable domain GAGVSQTPSNKVTEKGKYVELRCDPISGHTALYWYRQSLGQGPEFLIYFQGTGAADDSGLPNDRFFAVRPEGSVSTLKIQRTERGDSAVYLCASSLRIGTGETQYFGPGTRLLVL.

This chain joins TRBV11-2 and TRBJ2-7; D may be TRBD1 (6 bases). V was shortened by 4 bases and J by 0 bases, with 13 bases between the two germline ends. Looked up from germline, CDR1 is SGHAT and CDR2 is FQNNGV. The CDR3 runs 15 residues. CDR3 sequence: CASSYRTVTSYEQYF. CDR3 nucleotide sequence: TGTGCCAGCAGCTACCGGACAGTTACCTCCTACGAGCAGTACTTC.

This chain joins TRBV5-1 and TRBJ2-2, with 7 bases fitting TRBD2. V shed 0 bases and J 8 bases; nucleotides not matched to a gene: 10. This CDR3 contains 16 residues. The germline gives CDR1 SGHRS, CDR2 YFSETQ. Here the CDR3 reads CASSLAASGAEGELFF. Here the CDR3 DNA reads TGCGCCAGCAGCTTGGCGGCTAGCGGAGCAGAGGGGGAGCTGTTTTTT.

This chain uses TRBV29-1 with TRBJ1-2; 8 positions agree with TRBD1. Per the germline V gene, CDR1 is SQVTM and CDR2 is ANQGSEA. The V segment lost 1 base and the J segment 8 bases; nucleotides outside the gene matches: 6. The CDR3 runs to 13 residues. The CDR3 coding sequence is TGCAGCGTTGAAGGAAGGGACAGGAGGGGCTACACCTTC. Protein product: CSVEGRDRRGYTF.

The rearrangement uses TRBV29-1 and TRBJ2-1; TRBD2 might be the D (5 bases). Trimming took 3 bases from V and 2 from J, leaving 8 bases between them. Per the germline V gene, CDR1 is SQVTM and CDR2 is ANQGSEA. The CDR3 sequence is 13 residues long. For the CDR3, the DNA is TGCAGCGTTGAGACTAACCCCTACAATGAGCAGTTCTTC. Residues: CSVETNPYNEQFF.